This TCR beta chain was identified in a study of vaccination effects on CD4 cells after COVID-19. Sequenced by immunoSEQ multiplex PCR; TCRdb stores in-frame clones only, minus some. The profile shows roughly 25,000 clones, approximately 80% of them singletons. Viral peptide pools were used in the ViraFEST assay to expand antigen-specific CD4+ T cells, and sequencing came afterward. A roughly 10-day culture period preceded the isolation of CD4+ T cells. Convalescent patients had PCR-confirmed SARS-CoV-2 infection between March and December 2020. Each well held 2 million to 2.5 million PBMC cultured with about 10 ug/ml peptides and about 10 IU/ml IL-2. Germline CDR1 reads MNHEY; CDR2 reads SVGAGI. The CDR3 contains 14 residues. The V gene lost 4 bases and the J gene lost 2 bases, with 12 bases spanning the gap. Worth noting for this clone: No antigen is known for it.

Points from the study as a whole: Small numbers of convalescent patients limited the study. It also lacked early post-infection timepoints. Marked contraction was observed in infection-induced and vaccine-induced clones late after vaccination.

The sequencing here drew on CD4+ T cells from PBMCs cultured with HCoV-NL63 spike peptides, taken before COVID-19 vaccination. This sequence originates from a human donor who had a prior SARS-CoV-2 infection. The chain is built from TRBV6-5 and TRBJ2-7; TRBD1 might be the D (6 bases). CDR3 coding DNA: TGTGCCAGCAGTTTGTCCAGGGGAGCCTACGAGCAGTACTTC. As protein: CASSLSRGAYEQYF.